This TCR beta chain originates from a study of blood T cells in healthy people across ages. Study-wide findings and caveats: Diversity was estimated from one million T cells, and these estimates were considered underestimates. As age increased, TCR beta diversity per million T cells fell in a roughly linear fashion.

It was with a sample-barcoded 5' primer and a J-beta primer mix that a second PCR of roughly 6 to 12 cycles was run. TCRdb analysed the 5' RACE reads with MiXCR anew, one entry per CDR3 protein. The sample carries 600,000 to 1,000,000 distinct CDR3 sequences, more than 45% recorded once. Regarding this clonotype: The antigen is undetermined.

V shed 5 bases and J shed 2 bases, with 10 bases lying between them. CDR1 and CDR2 from the germline V gene are LNHNV and YYDKDF (reference sequence). The CDR3 contains 13 residues. This chain joins TRBV15 and TRBJ2-7, with unresolved D. Sequencing was carried out using blood. The sequence derives from a man aged 25 to 40 in good health. As DNA, the CDR3 is TGTGCCACCAGCTACGCAGAGGCCTACGAGCAGTACTTC. It codes for CATSYAEAYEQYF.